These T cell receptor beta chains were read from a single sample in a study of blood T cells in healthy people across ages. TCRdb passed the 5' RACE reads through MiXCR, listing each CDR3 protein once. The sample consists of about 1.6 million distinct CDR3 sequences, roughly 30% of them appearing once. Sequencing was done on a sample of blood. These receptors were taken from a woman aged 30 to 39 in good health. The CDR3 runs from the conserved cysteine through the conserved F or W. A D gene is named only where the DNA matches it firmly. The size field is filled for only some rows; it gives once, few, many or a size class.

j_call,clone_size,v_call,d_call,cdr3_aa,cdr3_nt
TRBJ1-1,.,TRBV15,.,CATSILRGGTEAFF,TGTGCCACCAGCATACTCAGGGGTGGCACTGAAGCTTTCTTT
TRBJ2-7,.,TRBV6-2/TRBV6-3,.,CASSYSGTSYEQYF,TGTGCCAGCAGTTACTCAGGCACCTCCTACGAGCAGTACTTC
TRBJ2-7,many,TRBV27,TRBD1,CASSPEGGQAYEQYF,TGTGCCAGCAGTCCGGAAGGGGGCCAAGCCTACGAGCAGTACTTC
TRBJ2-1,.,TRBV5-1,.,CASSLIGSHEQFF,TGCGCCAGCAGCTTGATAGGCAGTCATGAGCAGTTCTTC
TRBJ2-1,.,TRBV10-2,.,CASDPGALSYNEQFF,TGCGCCAGCGATCCGGGGGCCCTATCCTACAATGAGCAGTTCTTC
TRBJ2-1,.,TRBV20-1,TRBD2,CSATAPGLAYNEQFF,TGCAGTGCCACTGCCCCGGGACTAGCCTACAATGAGCAGTTCTTC
TRBJ1-4,.,TRBV24-1,.,CATQGGSEKLFF,TGTGCCACTCAGGGCGGGAGTGAAAAACTGTTTTTT
TRBJ2-7,.,TRBV20-1,.,CSATRGRKSYEQYF,TGCAGTGCTACGAGAGGGAGGAAGTCCTACGAGCAGTACTTC
TRBJ1-2,many,TRBV4-2,.,CASSQDSGDIRGGYTF,TGTGCCAGCAGCCAAGATTCGGGCGATATTCGGGGAGGCTACACCTTC
TRBJ1-1,.,TRBV6-6,.,CASTRLQNTEAFF,TGTGCCAGCACTCGACTCCAGAACACTGAAGCTTTCTTT
TRBJ2-7,few,TRBV5-1,.,CASSFDGAETEQYF,TGCGCCAGCAGCTTTGACGGGGCAGAGACCGAGCAGTACTTC
TRBJ1-1,many,TRBV4-1,.,CASSQVEAGDTEAFF,TGCGCCAGCAGCCAAGTGGAGGCAGGGGACACTGAAGCTTTCTTT
TRBJ2-1,few,TRBV7-3,.,CASSRGGSAEQFF,TGTGCCAGCTCCCGCGGAGGGTCGGCTGAGCAGTTCTTC
TRBJ1-5,few,TRBV27,.,CASSLSNWGQPQHF,TGTGCCAGCAGTTTATCGAATTGGGGTCAGCCCCAGCATTTT
TRBJ1-1,once,TRBV10-3,.,CAIRSDTEAFF,TGTGCCATCAGATCAGACACTGAAGCTTTCTTT
TRBJ1-3,.,TRBV4-1,.,CASTRDQSSGNTIYF,TGCGCCAGCACTCGAGACCAGAGCTCTGGAAACACCATATATTTT
TRBJ2-1,.,TRBV12-5,.,CASGLNGEQFF,TGTGCTAGTGGTTTAAACGGTGAGCAGTTCTTC
TRBJ2-5,.,TRBV12-3/TRBV12-4,.,CASSPPYVTIETQYF,TGTGCCAGCAGTCCACCGTATGTTACTATCGAGACCCAGTACTTC
TRBJ1-6,.,TRBV27,TRBD1,CASGSTGQVHNSPLHF,TGTGCCAGCGGATCGACGGGACAGGTCCATAATTCACCCCTCCACTTT
TRBJ2-1,few,TRBV29-1,TRBD2,CSVTGRGVPNEQFF,TGCAGCGTTACTGGGCGGGGGGTACCCAATGAGCAGTTCTTC
TRBJ2-7,.,TRBV27,.,CASRKPMGPRSYEQYF,TGTGCCAGCAGAAAACCCATGGGCCCCCGGTCCTACGAGCAGTACTTC
TRBJ2-3,many,TRBV20-1,TRBD2,CSAAFSSGADTQYF,TGCAGTGCCGCCTTTTCTAGCGGGGCAGATACGCAGTATTTT
TRBJ2-3,.,TRBV7-6,.,CASGSLADTQYF,TGTGCCAGCGGCTCTCTGGCAGATACGCAGTATTTT
TRBJ2-1,.,TRBV19,.,CASSIATTVGDEQFF,TGTGCCAGTAGTATCGCGACAACAGTTGGTGATGAGCAGTTCTTC
TRBJ2-7,few,TRBV7-6,TRBD1,CASSSRYRGSPYEQYF,TGTGCCAGCAGCTCAAGGTACAGGGGGTCCCCCTACGAGCAGTACTTC
TRBJ1-1,few,TRBV27,.,CASSPGRILNTEAFF,TGTGCCAGCAGTCCGGGACGAATCTTGAACACTGAAGCTTTCTTT
TRBJ2-7,.,TRBV6-1,TRBD1,CASSERGQAAEQYF,TGTGCCAGCAGTGAACGAGGACAGGCAGCCGAGCAGTACTTC
TRBJ1-5,few,TRBV4-2,.,CASSQTIGGYQPQHF,TGTGCCAGCAGCCAGACTATCGGGGGTTATCAGCCCCAGCATTTT
TRBJ2-1,few,TRBV18,.,CASSRVRVRSSYNEQFF,TGTGCCAGCTCCCGCGTTCGGGTTCGCAGTTCCTACAATGAGCAGTTCTTC
TRBJ1-2,many,TRBV20-1,.,CSARRGYGYTF,TGCAGTGCTAGGCGTGGCTATGGCTACACCTTC
TRBJ2-1,.,TRBV5-6,TRBD2,CASSFSRLAAALAEQFF,TGTGCCAGCAGCTTCTCTCGACTAGCCGCTGCTCTCGCTGAGCAGTTCTTC
TRBJ2-1,.,TRBV4-1,.,CASSQVSSDKETQFF,TGCGCCAGCAGCCAAGTTAGTAGCGATAAAGAGACCCAGTTCTTC
TRBJ2-3,few,TRBV7-2,.,CASSSPYGPSKYTDTQYF,TGTGCCAGCAGCTCCCCCTACGGCCCATCAAAGTACACAGATACGCAGTATTTT
TRBJ2-7,.,TRBV5-1,TRBD2,CASSSLAANSYEQYF,TGCGCCAGCAGTTCCCTAGCGGCGAACTCCTACGAGCAGTACTTC
TRBJ2-1,few,TRBV6-6,TRBD2,CASRPRLAGSYNEQFF,TGTGCCAGCAGGCCAAGACTAGCGGGCTCCTACAATGAGCAGTTCTTC
TRBJ2-5,.,TRBV20-1,TRBD2,CSAPSGGPDGAQYF,TGCAGTGCACCTAGCGGGGGCCCCGATGGGGCCCAGTACTTC
TRBJ1-5,once,TRBV20-1,.,CSARPVQRSNSNQPQHF,TGCAGTGCTAGACCGGTCCAAAGATCAAATAGCAATCAGCCCCAGCATTTT
TRBJ2-7,.,TRBV28,TRBD2,CASLSLEAGEVLYEQYF,TGTGCCAGTCTCTCCCTTGAGGCGGGAGAGGTTCTCTACGAGCAGTACTTC
TRBJ1-2,few,TRBV20-1,.,CSVPDSFYGYTF,TGTAGTGTCCCGGACAGCTTCTATGGCTACACCTTC
TRBJ2-5,.,TRBV5-6,TRBD1,CASTRDRATETQYF,TGTGCCAGCACCCGGGACAGGGCTACAGAGACCCAGTACTTC
TRBJ1-2,few,TRBV3-1,TRBD1,CASSQGQGAYYGYTF,TGTGCCAGCAGCCAAGGACAGGGGGCTTACTATGGCTACACCTTC